This TCR beta chain was sequenced for a study of CD8+ T cells in alopecia areata. A note on this clone: Its antigen is unknown.

Investigators sorted PBMCs to obtain both CD4+ and CD8+ T cells. It was cDNA, reverse transcribed from extracted RNA, that served as the sequencing template. Some clones are missing from TCRdb's copy, which holds only in-frame ones; the method was immunoSEQ multiplex PCR. The sample includes 200,000 to 250,000 clones, roughly 69% of them seen just once. CDR1 and CDR2 (germline): LNHDA, SQIVND (reference sequence). The germline V and J ends were trimmed by 1 base and 3 bases, with 7 bases remaining between them. The CDR3 totals 14 residues. Study conclusions and caveats: Especially in alopecia totalis/universalis, lesional scalp showed greater clonality than normal scalp did.

Sequenced material: CD4+ T cells sorted from blood, taken at week 0. V usage is TRBV19 and J usage is TRBJ1-5; D unresolved. The receptor comes from a human donor with alopecia areata. The CDR3 is CASSIVQTNQPQHF. CDR3 nucleotide sequence: TGTGCCAGTAGTATAGTACAGACCAATCAGCCCCAGCATTTT.